Listed below are T cell receptor beta chains from one sample, sequenced in a study of breast tumors, draining lymph nodes, adjacent tissues. MiXCR, run by TCRdb on the multiplex PCR reads, gives a single entry per CDR3 protein. The sample lists about 140,000 distinct CDR3 sequences, approximately 29% occurring once. Sequencing was performed on axillary lymph node tissue. These receptors came from a female donor with breast cancer. Some clones in this sample may be carry-over from other donors' samples. Both conserved end residues are part of each CDR3. The D gene is left open where the match is weak. The size of a clone is reported for some rows only, either as once, few or many, or as a class for expanded clones.

V	size	J	D	DNA	CDR3
TRBV29-1	many	TRBJ2-3	NA	TGCAGCGTTGTAGACAGGCGATACACAGATACGCAGTATTTT	CSVVDRRYTDTQYF
TRBV20-1	many	TRBJ1-2	NA	TGCAGTGCCAGACGGGACGCCGGAGGAAGAGGGACCTATGGCTACACCTTC	CSARRDAGGRGTYGYTF
TRBV6-5	few	TRBJ1-1	NA	TGTGCCAGCAGACAAAACACTGAAGCTTTCTTT	CASRQNTEAFF
TRBV5-1	many	TRBJ2-5	NA	TGCGCCAGCAGCTTGGGTCAGGGAGGAGAGACCCAGTACTTC	CASSLGQGGETQYF
TRBV5-1	many	TRBJ1-2	TRBD1	TGCGCCAGCAGCTACGCCGGGACAGGGGTCTATGGCTACACCTTC	CASSYAGTGVYGYTF
TRBV7-9	NA	TRBJ2-3	TRBD1	TGTGCCAGCAGCCCAGGGACAGGGTACAATGAGCAGTATTTT	CASSPGTGYNEQYF
TRBV7-6	NA	TRBJ2-5	NA	TGTGCCAGCAGCTTCAACAGCTCACCACCAGGGCAGGCCCAAGAGACCCAGTACTTC	CASSFNSSPPGQAQETQYF
TRBV12-3/TRBV12-4	NA	TRBJ2-1	TRBD2	TGTGCCAGCAGTTTGGGACTAGCGGGGGCCTACAATGAGCAGTTCTTC	CASSLGLAGAYNEQFF
TRBV11-2	NA	TRBJ2-1	TRBD2	TGTGCCAGCAGCTCGTCGACTAGCAAGGGAGGCAATGAGCAGTTCTTC	CASSSSTSKGGNEQFF
TRBV7-7	NA	TRBJ1-2	TRBD1	TGTGCTAGCAGGGACGGGACAGGGAAAGGCTACACCTTC	CASRDGTGKGYTF
TRBV19	many	TRBJ2-1	NA	TGTGCCAGTAGGGGCCTACAGGACAGAAATGAGCAGTTCTTC	CASRGLQDRNEQFF
TRBV20-1	many	TRBJ1-2	NA	TGCAGTGCTAGAGACAGGGGCTATGGCTACACCTTC	CSARDRGYGYTF
TRBV5-6	NA	TRBJ1-1	NA	TGTGCCAGCAGCTTGACAGGGACCGGGAACACTGAAGCTTTCTTT	CASSLTGTGNTEAFF
TRBV19	many	TRBJ2-1	TRBD1	TGTGCCAGTAGTATAAGTTGGACAGGGCTAAACAATGAGCAGTTCTTC	CASSISWTGLNNEQFF
TRBV5-6	few	TRBJ1-1	NA	TGTGCCAGCAGCTTGTTCTCGGTTGGGCCTGGCACTGAAGCTTTCTTT	CASSLFSVGPGTEAFF
TRBV29-1	once	TRBJ1-1	NA	TGCAGCGTTGAAGATCTTCGGGACGGCGCTTTCTTT	CSVEDLRDGAFF
TRBV6-1	many	TRBJ2-5	NA	TGTGCCAGCAGGACAGTATCGTGGGAGACCCAGTACTTC	CASRTVSWETQYF
TRBV5-6	many	TRBJ2-5	NA	TGTGCCAGCAGATACGGCCAAGAGACCCAGTACTTC	CASRYGQETQYF
TRBV24-1	many	TRBJ1-4	NA	TGTGCCACCAGGATACAGGGCCTGAATGAAAAACTGTTTTTT	CATRIQGLNEKLFF
TRBV7-9	NA	TRBJ2-1	TRBD1	TGTGCCAGCAGCTTAAGTGACACCATCGAAGGGGGCGCCTACAATGAGCAGTTCTTC	CASSLSDTIEGGAYNEQFF
TRBV14	few	TRBJ2-5	TRBD2	TGTGCCAGCAGCCACCTCTTAGGGTCCCCCAGCGGGGCTTTACAGACCCAGTACTTC	CASSHLLGSPSGALQTQYF